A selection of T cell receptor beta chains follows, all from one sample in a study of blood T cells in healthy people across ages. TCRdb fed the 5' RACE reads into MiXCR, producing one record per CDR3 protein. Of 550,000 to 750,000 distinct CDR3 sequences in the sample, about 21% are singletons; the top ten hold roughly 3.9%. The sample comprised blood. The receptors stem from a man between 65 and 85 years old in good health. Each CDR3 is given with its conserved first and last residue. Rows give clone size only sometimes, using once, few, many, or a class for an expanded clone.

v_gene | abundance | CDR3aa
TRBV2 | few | CASGLDTRIGNEQFF
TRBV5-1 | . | CASSGGGVGTEAFF
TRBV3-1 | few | CASSQVSETEAFF
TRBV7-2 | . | CASSLGTFREQYF
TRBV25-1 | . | CASSEWDSKETQHF
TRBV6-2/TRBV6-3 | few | CASSYSLGTSGSGANVLTF
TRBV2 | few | CASNPGHNEQFF
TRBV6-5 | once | CASSYHLGGSYEQYF
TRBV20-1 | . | CSASWGADGYTF
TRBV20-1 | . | CSASYGTGARETQYF
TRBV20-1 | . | CSPRPGGKNTEAFF
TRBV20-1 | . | CSATLSGTGPDEQFF
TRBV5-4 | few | CASSPTSGGDGKNIQYF
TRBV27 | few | CASSVGGRGGNEQFF
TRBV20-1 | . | CSAPGLAEKTQYF
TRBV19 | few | CASSIGGPGANVLTF
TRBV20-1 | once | CSARLAGVSTDTQYF
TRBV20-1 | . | CSASPFLAGGQNEQFF
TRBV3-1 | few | CASSQDDRGEKLFF
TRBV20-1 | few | CSARDLASGRALADTQYF